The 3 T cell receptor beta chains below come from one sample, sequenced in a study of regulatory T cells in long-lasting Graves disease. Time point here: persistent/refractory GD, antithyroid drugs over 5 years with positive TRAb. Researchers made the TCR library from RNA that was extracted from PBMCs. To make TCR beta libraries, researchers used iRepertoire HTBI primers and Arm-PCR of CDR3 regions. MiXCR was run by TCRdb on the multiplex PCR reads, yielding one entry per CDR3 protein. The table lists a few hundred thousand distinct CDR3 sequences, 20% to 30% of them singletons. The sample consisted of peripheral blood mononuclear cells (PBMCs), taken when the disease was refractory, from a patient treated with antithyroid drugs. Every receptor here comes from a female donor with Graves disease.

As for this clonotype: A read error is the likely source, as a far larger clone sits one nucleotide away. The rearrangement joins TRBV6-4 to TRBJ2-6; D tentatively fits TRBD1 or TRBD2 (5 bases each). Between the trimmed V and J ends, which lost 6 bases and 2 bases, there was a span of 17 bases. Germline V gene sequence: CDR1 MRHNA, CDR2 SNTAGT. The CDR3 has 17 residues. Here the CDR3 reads CASRSDSRGAGANVLTF. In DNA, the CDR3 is TGTGCCAGCAGAAGCGACTCGAGGGGCGCTGGGGCCAACGTCCTGACTTTC.

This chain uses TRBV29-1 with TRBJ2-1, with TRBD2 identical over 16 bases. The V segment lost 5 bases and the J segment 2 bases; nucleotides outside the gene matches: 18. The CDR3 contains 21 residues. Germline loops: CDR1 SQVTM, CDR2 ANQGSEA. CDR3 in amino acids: CSVPSDSGLAGGPIAYNEQFF. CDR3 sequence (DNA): TGCAGCGTTCCTTCCGATTCGGGACTAGCGGGAGGGCCAATCGCCTACAATGAGCAGTTCTTC.

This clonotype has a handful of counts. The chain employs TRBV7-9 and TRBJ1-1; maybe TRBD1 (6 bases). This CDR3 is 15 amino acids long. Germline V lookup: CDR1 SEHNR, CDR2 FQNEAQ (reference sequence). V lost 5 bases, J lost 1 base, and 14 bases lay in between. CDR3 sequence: CASSIRTDSNTEAFF. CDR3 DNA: TGTGCCAGCAGCATTAGGACAGATTCGAACACTGAAGCTTTCTTT.